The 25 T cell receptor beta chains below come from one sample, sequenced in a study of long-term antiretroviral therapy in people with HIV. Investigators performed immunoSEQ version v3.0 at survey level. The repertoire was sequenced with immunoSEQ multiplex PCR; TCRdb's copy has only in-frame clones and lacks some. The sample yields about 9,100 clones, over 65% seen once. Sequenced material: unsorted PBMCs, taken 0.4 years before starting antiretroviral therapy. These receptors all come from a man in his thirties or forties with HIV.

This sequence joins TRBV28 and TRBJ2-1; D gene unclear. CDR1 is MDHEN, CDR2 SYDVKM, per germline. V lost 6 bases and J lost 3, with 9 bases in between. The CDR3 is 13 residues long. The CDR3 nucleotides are TGTGCCAGCAGCGGCGACAACTACAATGAGCAGTTCTTC. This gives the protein CASSGDNYNEQFF.

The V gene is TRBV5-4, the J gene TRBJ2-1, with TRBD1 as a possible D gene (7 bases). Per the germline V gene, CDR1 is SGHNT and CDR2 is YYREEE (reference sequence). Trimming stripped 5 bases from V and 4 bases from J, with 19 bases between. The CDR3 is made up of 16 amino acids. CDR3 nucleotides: TGTGCCAGCAGTTCCCCACGGCAGGGGGGTTACAATGAGCAGTTCTTC. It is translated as CASSSPRQGGYNEQFF. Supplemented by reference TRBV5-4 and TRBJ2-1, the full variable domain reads ETGVTQSPTHLIKTRGQQVTLRCSSQSGHNTVSWYQQALGQGPQFIFQYYREEENGRGNFPPRFSGLQFPNYSSELNVNALELDDSALYLCASSSPRQGGYNEQFFGPGTRLTVL.

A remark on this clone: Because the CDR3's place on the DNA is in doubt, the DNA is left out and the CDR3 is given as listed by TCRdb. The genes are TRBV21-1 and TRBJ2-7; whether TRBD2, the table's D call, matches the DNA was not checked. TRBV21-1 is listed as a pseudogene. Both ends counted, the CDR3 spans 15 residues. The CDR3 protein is CASRWGEGNCYEQYF.

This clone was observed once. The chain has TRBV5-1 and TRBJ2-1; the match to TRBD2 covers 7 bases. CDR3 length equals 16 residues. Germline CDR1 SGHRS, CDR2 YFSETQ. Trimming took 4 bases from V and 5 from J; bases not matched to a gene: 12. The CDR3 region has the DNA TGCGCCAGCAGCCCCCAGGTAGCGGGCGGACACAATGAGCAGTTCTTC. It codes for CASSPQVAGGHNEQFF. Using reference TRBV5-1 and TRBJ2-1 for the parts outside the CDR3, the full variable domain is KAGVTQTPRYLIKTRGQQVTLSCSPISGHRSVSWYQQTPGQGLQFLFEYFSETQRNKGNFPGRFSGRQFSNSRSEMNVSTLELGDSALYLCASSPQVAGGHNEQFFGPGTRLTVL.

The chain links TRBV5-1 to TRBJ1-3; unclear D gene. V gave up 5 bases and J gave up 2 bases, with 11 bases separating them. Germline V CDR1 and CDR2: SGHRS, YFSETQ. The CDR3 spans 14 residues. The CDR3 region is CASSNDNAGNTIYF. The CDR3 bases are TGCGCCAGCAGTAATGACAACGCTGGAAACACCATATATTTT.

In DNA, the CDR3 is TGTGCCACCAGCAGAGGGCAGGGGGCAGTTGCTGGGGCCAACGTCCTGACTTTC. The encoded protein is CATSRGQGAVAGANVLTF. The rearrangement uses TRBV15 and TRBJ2-6; 8 nucleotides line up with TRBD1. The CDR3 runs 18 residues. The germline V gene encodes CDR1 LNHNV and CDR2 YYDKDF (reference sequence). V trimming: 1 base; J trimming: 2 bases; junction bases outside the gene matches: 7.

The CDR3 DNA is TGTGCCAGCAGCGGGGGGACGACTGGAAACACCATATATTTT. Protein sequence: CASSGGTTGNTIYF. V and J are TRBV9 and TRBJ1-3, with D perhaps matching TRBD1 (5 bases). The CDR3 is made up of 14 amino acids. Germline-derived CDR1 and CDR2 are SGDLS and YYNGEE. Between the trimmed V and J ends, which lost 3 bases and 2 bases, there was a span of 9 bases.

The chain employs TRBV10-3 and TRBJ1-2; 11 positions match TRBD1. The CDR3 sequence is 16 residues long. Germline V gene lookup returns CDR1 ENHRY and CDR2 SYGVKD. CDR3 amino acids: CATIGGQGAENYGYTF. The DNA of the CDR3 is TGTGCTACCATCGGAGGACAGGGGGCCGAAAACTATGGCTACACCTTC.

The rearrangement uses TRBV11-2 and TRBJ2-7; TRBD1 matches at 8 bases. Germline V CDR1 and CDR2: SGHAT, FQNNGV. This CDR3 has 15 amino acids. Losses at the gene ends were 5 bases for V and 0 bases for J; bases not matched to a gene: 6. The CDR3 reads CASSRDRSDSYEQYF. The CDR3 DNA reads TGTGCCAGCAGCCGGGACAGGTCCGACTCCTACGAGCAGTACTTC. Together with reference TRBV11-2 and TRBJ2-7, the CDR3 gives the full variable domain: EAGVAQSPRYKIIEKRQSVAFWCNPISGHATLYWYQQILGQGPKLLIQFQNNGVVDDSQLPKDRFSAERLKGVDSTLKIQPAKLEDSAVYLCASSRDRSDSYEQYFGPGTRLTVT.

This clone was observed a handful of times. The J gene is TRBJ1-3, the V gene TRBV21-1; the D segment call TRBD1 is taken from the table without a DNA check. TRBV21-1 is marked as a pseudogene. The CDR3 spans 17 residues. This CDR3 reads CASSKERTGRIGNTIYF. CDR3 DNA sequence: TGTGCCAGCAGCAAAGAGAGGACAGGGAGAATAGGAAACACCATATATTTT.

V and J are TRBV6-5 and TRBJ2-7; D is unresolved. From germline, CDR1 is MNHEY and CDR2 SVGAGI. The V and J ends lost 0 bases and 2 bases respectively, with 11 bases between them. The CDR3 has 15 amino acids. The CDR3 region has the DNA TGTGCCAGCAGTTACTCAGCCAGGACCACCTACGAGCAGTACTTC. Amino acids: CASSYSARTTYEQYF.

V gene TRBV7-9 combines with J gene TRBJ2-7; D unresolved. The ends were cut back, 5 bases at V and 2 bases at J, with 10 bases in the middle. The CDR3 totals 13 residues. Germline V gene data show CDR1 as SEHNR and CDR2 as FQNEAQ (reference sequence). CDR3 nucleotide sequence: TGTGCCAGCAGCCCGGACGGCCCCTACGAGCAGTACTTC. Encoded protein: CASSPDGPYEQYF.

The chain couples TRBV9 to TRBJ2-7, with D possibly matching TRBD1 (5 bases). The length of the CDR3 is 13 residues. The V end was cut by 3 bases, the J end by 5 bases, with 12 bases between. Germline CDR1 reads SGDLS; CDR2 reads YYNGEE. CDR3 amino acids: CASSDQGSDEQYF. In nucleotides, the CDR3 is TGTGCCAGCAGCGACCAGGGTTCGGACGAGCAGTACTTC.

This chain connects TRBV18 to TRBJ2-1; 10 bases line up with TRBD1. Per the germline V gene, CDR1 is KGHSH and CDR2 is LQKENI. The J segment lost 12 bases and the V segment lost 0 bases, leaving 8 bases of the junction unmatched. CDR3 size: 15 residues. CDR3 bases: TGTGCCAGCTCACCACCCCGGACAGGGGGGTTGGGGCAGTTCTTC. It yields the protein CASSPPRTGGLGQFF.

The CDR3 DNA sequence: TGTGCCAGTAGTATAGCGGTCCACTCTGGAAACACCATATATTTT. Protein product: CASSIAVHSGNTIYF. V gene TRBV19 combines with J gene TRBJ1-3, with D unresolved. Trimming left V 1 base short and J 0 bases short, with 7 bases between. There are 15 residues in the CDR3. From germline, CDR1 is LNHDA and CDR2 SQIVND (reference sequence). The full variable domain, in which reference TRBV19 and TRBJ1-3 provide the parts outside the CDR3, is DGGITQSPKYLFRKEGQNVTLSCEQNLNHDAMYWYRQDPGQGLRLIYYSQIVNDFQKGDIAEGYSVSREKKESFPLTVTSAQKNPTAFYLCASSIAVHSGNTIYFGEGSWLTVV.

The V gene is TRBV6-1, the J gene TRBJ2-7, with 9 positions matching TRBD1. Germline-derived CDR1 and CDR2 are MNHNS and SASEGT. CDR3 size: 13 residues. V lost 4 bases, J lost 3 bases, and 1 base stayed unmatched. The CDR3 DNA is TGTGCCAGCAGTGGGGACAGGGTCTACGAGCAGTACTTC. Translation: CASSGDRVYEQYF.

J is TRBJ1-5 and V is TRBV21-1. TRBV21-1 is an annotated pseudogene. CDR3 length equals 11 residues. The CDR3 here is CASSKNQPQHF. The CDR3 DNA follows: TGTGCCAGCAGCAAAAATCAGCCCCAGCATTTT.

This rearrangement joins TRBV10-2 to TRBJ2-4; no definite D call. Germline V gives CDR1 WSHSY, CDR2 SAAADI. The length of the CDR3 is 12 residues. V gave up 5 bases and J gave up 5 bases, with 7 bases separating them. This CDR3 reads CASSPTENIQYF. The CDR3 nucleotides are TGCGCCAGCAGTCCCACGGAAAACATTCAGTACTTC.

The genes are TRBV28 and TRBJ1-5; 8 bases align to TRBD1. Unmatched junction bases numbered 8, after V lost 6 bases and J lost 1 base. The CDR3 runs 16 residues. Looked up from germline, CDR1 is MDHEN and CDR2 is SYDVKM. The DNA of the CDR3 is TGTGCCAGCAGCCGGACAGGGACGAAGAGCAATCAGCCCCAGCATTTT. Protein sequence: CASSRTGTKSNQPQHF.

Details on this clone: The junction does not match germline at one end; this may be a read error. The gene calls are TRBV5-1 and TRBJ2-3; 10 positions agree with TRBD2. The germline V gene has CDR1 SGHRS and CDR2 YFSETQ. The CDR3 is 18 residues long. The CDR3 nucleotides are TGCACCAGCAGCTCTCCGACTAGCGGGCCGGGCCGCACAGATACGCAGTATTTT. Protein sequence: CTSSSPTSGPGRTDTQYF.

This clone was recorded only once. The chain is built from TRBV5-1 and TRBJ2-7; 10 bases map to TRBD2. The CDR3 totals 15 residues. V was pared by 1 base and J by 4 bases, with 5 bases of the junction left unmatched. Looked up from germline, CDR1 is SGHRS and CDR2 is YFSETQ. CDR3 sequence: CASSLFETSGYEQYF. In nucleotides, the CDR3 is TGCGCCAGCAGCTTGTTCGAGACTAGCGGGTACGAGCAGTACTTC.

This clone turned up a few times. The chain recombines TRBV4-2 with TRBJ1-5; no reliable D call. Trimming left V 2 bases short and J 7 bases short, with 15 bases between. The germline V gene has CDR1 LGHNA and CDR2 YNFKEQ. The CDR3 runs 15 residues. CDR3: CASSQQVGEVQPQHF. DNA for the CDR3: TGTGCCAGCAGCCAACAGGTCGGGGAGGTACAGCCCCAGCATTTT.

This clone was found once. In DNA, the CDR3 is TGTGCCAGCAGCCAGGGAAACAATGAGCAGTTCTTC. This gives the protein CASSQGNNEQFF. The chain uses TRBV7-3 and TRBJ2-1; D is possibly TRBD1 (5 bases). With 5 bases removed from V and 5 bases from J, the gap between germline ends came to 7 bases. Germline CDR1 SGHTA, CDR2 FQGTGA. The CDR3 runs to 12 residues.

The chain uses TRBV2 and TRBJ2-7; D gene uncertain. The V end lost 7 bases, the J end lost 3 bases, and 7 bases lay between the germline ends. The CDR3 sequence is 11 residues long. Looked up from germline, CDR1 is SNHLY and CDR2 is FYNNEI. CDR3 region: CASTPNYEQYF. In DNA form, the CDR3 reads TGTGCCAGCACCCCCAACTACGAGCAGTACTTC.

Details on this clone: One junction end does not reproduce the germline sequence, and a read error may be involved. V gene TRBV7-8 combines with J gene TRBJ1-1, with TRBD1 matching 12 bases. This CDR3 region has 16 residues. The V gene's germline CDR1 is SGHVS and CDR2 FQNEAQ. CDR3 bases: TGTGCCAGCGGCTTAAGGGACAGGGGGCGAAGGACTGAAGCTTTCTTT. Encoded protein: CASGLRDRGRRTEAFF.